One sample yielded the 11 T cell receptor beta chains listed below, sequenced in a study of blood T cells in healthy people across ages. The second PCR ran about 6 to 11 cycles with a sample-barcoded 5' primer and J-beta primers. Using its own MiXCR run on the 5' RACE reads, TCRdb lists one record per CDR3 protein. This table has about 670,000 distinct CDR3 sequences, roughly two fifths appearing once. The sample taken for sequencing was blood. The receptors were gathered from a man aged 80 or over in good health.

The chain couples TRBV20-1 to TRBJ1-2, with 7 nucleotides matching TRBD1. Germline CDR1 DFQATT, CDR2 SNEGSKA (reference sequence). There are 14 residues in the CDR3. The ends lost 3 bases at V and 2 bases at J; junction bases unmatched: 6. The CDR3 coding sequence is TGCAGTGCTAGTGTAACGACAGGGAACTATGGCTACACCTTC. Its translation: CSASVTTGNYGYTF.

In its sample, this clonotype was seen many times. The gene calls are TRBV28 and TRBJ2-7; 11 bases align to TRBD1. This CDR3 region has 18 residues. CDR1 is MDHEN and CDR2 is SYDVKM in the germline V gene. V lost 6 bases, J lost 1 base, and 14 bases stayed unmatched. The CDR3 coding sequence is TGTGCCAGCAGCTCTCTACCTGGGGGGACAGGGGGATCCTACGAGCAGTACTTC. Residues: CASSSLPGGTGGSYEQYF.

Of note for this clonotype: Being one base from a much bigger clone, this may be a read error. This chain joins TRBV28 and TRBJ2-1; TRBD2 aligns across 7 bases. The CDR3 runs to 15 residues. Germline V gene sequence: CDR1 MDHEN, CDR2 SYDVKM. CDR3 coding DNA: TGTGCCGGCAGTTTAAGGCTAGCGGAGTACAATGAGCAGTTCTTC. Its protein is CAGSLRLAEYNEQFF.

The sample holds many counts of this clonotype. The CDR3 DNA reads TGCAGCTCACTCACTTCAGATACGCAGTATTTT. As protein: CSSLTSDTQYF. The chain has TRBV29-1 and TRBJ2-3; D is undetermined. The germline V gene has CDR1 SQVTM and CDR2 ANQGSEA. V was shortened by 8 bases and J by 4 bases, with 10 bases between the two germline ends. This CDR3 has 11 residues.

The rearrangement links TRBV9 to TRBJ1-4; D remains unclear. V was cut by 1 base and J by 8 bases, with 21 bases left in between. Germline values: CDR1 SGDLS, CDR2 YYNGEE. This CDR3 spans 17 amino acids. In DNA, the CDR3 is TGTGCCAGCAGCGTAAATGATTGGGGATCTCATGGGGAAAAACTGTTTTTT. Protein sequence: CASSVNDWGSHGEKLFF.

In its sample, this clonotype was seen a few times. The V gene is TRBV27, the J gene TRBJ2-3; D might be TRBD2 (6 bases). The CDR3 runs to 18 residues. The germline gives CDR1 MNHEY, CDR2 SMNVEV (reference sequence). The V end was cut by 6 bases, the J end by 1 base, with 23 bases between. The CDR3 region is CASRYPPGGGFGTDTQYF. CDR3 bases: TGTGCCAGCAGGTATCCTCCTGGTGGGGGGTTCGGCACAGATACGCAGTATTTT.

About this clonotype itself: This may arise from a read error, as a much more abundant clone is one base away. This sequence joins TRBV12-3 or TRBV12-4 and TRBJ1-2; TRBD1 aligns across 7 bases. With 10 bases clipped from V and 6 bases from J, the junction kept 11 bases outside the gene matches. The CDR3 spans 13 residues. Written as DNA, the CDR3 is TGTGCCATCAGCCCTGACAGGGTTCATGGCTACACCTTC. This translates into CAISPDRVHGYTF.

The chain combines TRBV7-2 with TRBJ2-5; 10 nucleotides align to TRBD1. The J call is uncertain, as TRBJ2-7 better fits the DNA end. The CDR3 totals 16 residues. The germline gives CDR1 SGHTA, CDR2 FQGNSA. This CDR3 is CASSSVGDRGRFEQYF. The CDR3 bases are TGTGCCAGCAGCTCTGTAGGGGACAGGGGCCGATTCGAGCAGTACTTC.

Many counts were recorded for this clonotype. This CDR3 is CSTGPGRNEQFF. CDR3 DNA sequence: TGCAGCACAGGCCCCGGGAGGAATGAGCAGTTCTTC. The rearrangement joins TRBV29-1 to TRBJ2-1; TRBD2 matches 7 bases. Germline assignment: CDR1 SQVTM and CDR2 ANQGSEA. This CDR3 is built from 12 residues. The V segment lost 8 bases and the J segment 7 bases; nucleotides outside the gene matches: 8.

The V gene is TRBV25-1, the J gene TRBJ2-6; maybe TRBD1 (5 bases). V dropped 0 bases and J dropped 4 bases, with 7 bases sitting between them. The germline gives CDR1 MGHDK, CDR2 SYGVNS. This CDR3 spans 15 amino acids. The CDR3 coding sequence is TGTGCCAGCAGTGAATACAGGGCCGGGGCCAACGTCCTGACTTTC. Translating gives CASSEYRAGANVLTF.

Only a few counts were recorded for this clonotype. The chain recombines TRBV21-1 with TRBJ2-4; the D segment call TRBD1 is taken from the table without a DNA check. Near its end, the DNA agrees better with TRBJ2-7, so the J call may be wrong. TRBV21-1 is classified as a pseudogene. The CDR3 extends over 15 amino acids. CDR3 amino acids: CASRRGTGGEYEQYF. In DNA, the CDR3 is TGTGCCAGCCGAAGAGGGACAGGGGGCGAATACGAGCAGTACTTC.